This is a list of T cell receptor beta chains from one sample in a study of T cell repertoires and HLA-DP antigens. Measured with immunoSEQ multiplex PCR; TCRdb has only the in-frame clones, and not every one. The sample includes approximately 110,000 clones, 90% to 95% of them seen just once. These receptors lack a known antigen. Sequenced input: CD4+ T cells from PBMCs. The receptors were gathered from a woman under 30 in good health and CMV-seronegative. Each CDR3 is given with its conserved first and last residue. The D gene is left open where the match is weak. Where a row states a size, it is once, few, many or the class of an expanded clone; other rows omit it.

clone_size cdr3_length j_call v_call d_call cdr3_aa cdr3_nt
- 16 TRBJ1-5 TRBV2 - CASSFQQVYSNQPQHF TGTGCCAGCAGCTTTCAACAGGTTTATAGCAATCAGCCCCAGCATTTT
- 15 TRBJ2-1 TRBV18 - CASSPQEGSYNEQFF TGTGCCAGCTCACCACAGGAGGGCTCCTACAATGAGCAGTTCTTC
once 18 TRBJ2-1 TRBV12-5 - CASGLPSWRDWLSAEQFF TGTGCTAGTGGTTTGCCCTCGTGGCGAGATTGGCTATCGGCTGAGCAGTTCTTC
- 14 TRBJ1-5 TRBV4-1 - CASRAAGTNQPQHF TGCGCCAGCAGGGCCGCAGGAACTAATCAGCCCCAGCATTTT
- 15 TRBJ2-5 TRBV28 - CASSTGQAMGETQYF TGTGCCAGCAGCACGGGGCAGGCAATGGGAGAGACCCAGTACTTC
- 15 TRBJ2-5 TRBV11-2 - CASSPWTAFEETQYF TGTGCCAGCAGCCCTTGGACAGCCTTTGAGGAGACCCAGTACTTC
- 14 TRBJ2-5 TRBV29-1 - CSVEDWRGLETQYF TGCAGCGTTGAAGATTGGAGGGGACTGGAGACCCAGTACTTC
- 14 TRBJ1-2 TRBV7-9 - CASRTGTLSHGYTF TGTGCCAGCAGAACGGGGACACTCAGTCATGGCTACACCTTC
- 15 TRBJ2-7 TRBV28 - CASSEGGTATYEQYF TGTGCCAGCAGTGAGGGGGGGACGGCGACCTACGAGCAGTACTTC
- 13 TRBJ1-1 TRBV2 TRBD1 CASKDRENTEAFF TGTGCCAGTAAGGACAGGGAGAACACTGAAGCTTTCTTT
once 15 TRBJ1-2 TRBV28 TRBD1 CASSLAGTGEHGYTF TGTGCCAGCAGTTTGGCAGGGACAGGTGAACATGGCTACACCTTC
- 15 TRBJ1-2 TRBV29-1 TRBD1 CSVERGGRDEYGYTF TGCAGCGTTGAAAGAGGGGGCCGGGACGAGTATGGCTACACCTTC
- 12 TRBJ2-5 TRBV2 - CASSLDRKTQYF TGTGCCAGCAGTTTGGACAGAAAGACCCAGTACTTC
- 14 TRBJ1-4 TRBV6-5 - CASRLTGTNEKLFF TGTGCCAGCAGACTTACAGGAACTAATGAAAAACTGTTTTTT
few 15 TRBJ2-5 TRBV7-9 TRBD2 CASSGGLAGVETQYF TGTGCCAGCAGCGGTGGACTAGCGGGAGTAGAGACCCAGTACTTC
- 16 TRBJ1-4 TRBV5-1 TRBD1 CASHTRDRGGHEKLFF TGCGCCAGCCATACCCGGGACAGGGGAGGGCATGAAAAACTGTTTTTT
- 12 TRBJ2-4 TRBV6-6 - CASSQGTDIQYF TGTGCCAGCAGTCAGGGTACAGACATTCAGTACTTC
- 16 TRBJ1-3 TRBV29-1 TRBD1 CSGSRGTRGTGNTIYF TGCAGCGGTTCGCGGGGGACCAGGGGGACAGGAAACACCATATATTTT
- 15 TRBJ2-3 TRBV5-8 - CASSLLERGTDTQYF TGTGCCAGCAGCTTGCTGGAGCGGGGCACAGATACGCAGTATTTT
- 13 TRBJ1-5 TRBV6-1 - CASSASSNQPQHF TGTGCCAGCAGTGCCTCTAGCAATCAGCCCCAGCATTTT
- 17 TRBJ2-1 TRBV9 TRBD1 CASSPIWTGSSYNEQFF TGTGCCAGCAGCCCCATTTGGACAGGCAGCTCCTACAATGAGCAGTTCTTC
- 17 TRBJ2-1 TRBV18 TRBD2 CASSQGLAGGNWGEQFF TGTGCCAGCTCACAGGGACTAGCGGGAGGAAATTGGGGTGAGCAGTTCTTC